Reported below is one T cell receptor beta chain. Its target is not known. The data belong to a study of graft-versus-host responses after intestinal transplantation. Clones were sequenced by immunoSEQ multiplex PCR, and TCRdb holds only the in-frame ones, with some missing. The sample records some 110,000 clones, approximately 93% being singletons. Germline trimming cut 5 bases from V and 7 bases from J; bases unmatched to any gene: 11. The CDR3 spans 14 residues. From germline, CDR1 is MNHNS and CDR2 SASEGT. The chain couples TRBV6-1 to TRBJ2-7; TRBD1 matches 7 bases. The TCR comes from a human donor who was the organ donor for an intestinal transplant. The material was unstimulated CD8+ T cells sorted from spleen or lymph node cells, obtained before transplant. The DNA of the CDR3 is TGTGCCAGCAGTCTCCGGGACAGAGCTTTGGAGCAGTACTTC. This encodes CASSLRDRALEQYF.